The source of this T cell receptor beta chain is a study of T cells after yellow fever vaccination. This clonotype was detected ten times or more. Findings and limits, study-wide: Practically every clonotype that responded to the vaccine could not be detected in sorted memory subsets on day 0.

Each CDR3 protein gets one entry after TCRdb re-called the 5' RACE reads with MiXCR. The sample yields 12,000 or so distinct CDR3 sequences, about 5% seen once. Germline values: CDR1 SGHDN, CDR2 FVKESK. The J segment lost 10 bases and the V segment lost 1 base, leaving 13 bases of the junction unmatched. This CDR3 spans 16 amino acids. V is TRBV14 and J is TRBJ2-1; TRBD1 matches 7 bases. The sequencing used PBMCs, either bulk or a sorted T-cell subset (CD4+, CD8+, memory, or dextramer-sorted; not recorded which), collected on the day of the yellow fever booster vaccination. The receptor was isolated from a man aged 30 to 45 who received the YFV17D yellow fever vaccine. The CDR3 loop reads CASSQGGRGFEYEQFF. For the CDR3, the DNA is TGTGCCAGCAGCCAAGGGGGCAGGGGGTTTGAGTACGAGCAGTTCTTC.